Listed here are 18 T cell receptor beta chains from one sample, sequenced in a study of OX40 agonist ivuxolimab in advanced cancers. Repertoires were generated with immunoSEQ multiplex PCR, while TCRdb's copy carries only in-frame clones and drops some. The sample lists about 48,000 clones, just over 85% occurring once. Sequenced material: CD4+ or CD8+ T cells sorted from blood, taken in a trial of the OX40 agonist ivuxolimab. The receptors were sampled from an adult with an advanced solid tumor such as melanoma, head and neck, liver or kidney cancer.

This clone has just one count. This chain uses TRBV27 with TRBJ2-5; a possible D gene is TRBD2 (6 bases). CDR3 length: 15 amino acids. V was cut by 1 base and J by 3 bases, with 12 bases left in between. The germline V gene has CDR1 MNHEY and CDR2 SMNVEV (reference sequence). The CDR3 region is CASSLFGGAEETQYF. CDR3 DNA: TGTGCCAGCAGTTTATTCGGAGGGGCCGAAGAGACCCAGTACTTC.

The chain recombines TRBV5-6 with TRBJ1-5; D call uncertain. Trimming left V 1 base short and J 3 bases short, with 20 bases between. The length of the CDR3 is 18 residues. Looked up from germline, CDR1 is SGHDT and CDR2 is YYEEEE. The CDR3 DNA is TGTGCCAGCAGCTTGTTTGGGTCTCTACATGAGGACAATCAGCCCCAGCATTTT. Amino acids: CASSLFGSLHEDNQPQHF.

Details on this clone: Other DNA sequences in the same sample also yield this CDR3. This chain uses TRBV18 with TRBJ2-7; 12 bases are a match to TRBD1. The CDR3 runs 15 residues. Germline lookup yields CDR1 KGHSH and CDR2 LQKENI. V shed 0 bases and J 4 bases; nucleotides not matched to a gene: 1. CDR3 loop: CASSPPGQGAYEQYF. The CDR3 bases are TGTGCCAGCTCACCACCGGGACAGGGGGCATACGAGCAGTACTTC.

The chain employs TRBV18 and TRBJ1-2, with TRBD1 identical over 7 bases. V shed 6 bases, J shed 0 bases, and the junction held 7 bases outside the gene matches. The CDR3 runs 15 residues. Germline V gene sequence: CDR1 KGHSH, CDR2 LQKENI. In DNA form, the CDR3 reads TGTGCCAGCTCGCCGAACAGGGGATCTAACTATGGCTACACCTTC. As protein: CASSPNRGSNYGYTF. Full variable domain (outside the CDR3, taken from reference TRBV18 and TRBJ1-2): NAGVMQNPRHLVRRRGQEARLRCSPMKGHSHVYWYRQLPEEGLKFMVYLQKENIIDESGMPKERFSAEFPKEGPSILRIQQVVRGDSAAYFCASSPNRGSNYGYTFGSGTRLTVV.

V is TRBV5-6 and J is TRBJ2-7, with 8 bases matching TRBD1. After removal of 4 bases from V and 3 bases from J, the junction contained 3 bases not matched to a gene. CDR1 is SGHDT and CDR2 is YYEEEE in the germline V gene. The CDR3 consists of 13 residues. The chain's CDR3 is CASSGTGVYEQYF. For the CDR3, the DNA is TGTGCCAGCAGCGGGACAGGTGTCTACGAGCAGTACTTC.

The rearrangement links TRBV19 to TRBJ1-4, with a tentative D call TRBD1 (5 bases). CDR3 length: 14 residues. The germline V and J ends were trimmed by 4 bases and 4 bases, with 10 bases remaining between them. The germline gives CDR1 LNHDA, CDR2 SQIVND (reference sequence). The CDR3 nucleotides are TGTGCCAGTAGTACAGGGCGTGGTAATGAAAAACTGTTTTTT. Protein: CASSTGRGNEKLFF.

The chain carries TRBV10-3 and TRBJ2-7; TRBD2 matches at 13 bases. The CDR3 extends over 15 amino acids. The germline CDR1 and CDR2 sequences are ENHRY and SYGVKD. J gave up 3 bases and V 3 bases, and 2 bases lay outside the gene matches. The CDR3 reads CAISERLAGGYEQYF. The CDR3 DNA is TGTGCCATCAGTGAAAGACTAGCGGGGGGCTACGAGCAGTACTTC.

The chain combines TRBV19 with TRBJ1-5, with D perhaps TRBD1 (5 bases). V was pared by 7 bases and J by 6 bases, with 13 bases between. The CDR3 is 13 amino acids. CDR1 and CDR2 (germline): LNHDA, SQIVND (reference sequence). In DNA form, the CDR3 reads TGTGCCAGTACTGGGCAGGGAACTCAGCCCCAGCATTTT. It specifies CASTGQGTQPQHF.

The chain carries TRBV7-2 and TRBJ2-1; D may be TRBD1 (5 bases). This CDR3 comprises 14 residues. V shed 5 bases and J shed 9 bases, with 17 bases lying between them. Per the germline V gene, CDR1 is SGHTA and CDR2 is FQGNSA. The CDR3: CASSLDSSGSEQFF. CDR3 coding DNA: TGTGCCAGCAGCCTAGACAGTTCTGGTAGTGAGCAGTTCTTC.

The V gene is TRBV5-8, the J gene TRBJ2-7; 7 nucleotides match TRBD2. The V gene end was trimmed by 0 bases and the J gene end by 0 bases; junction bases not matched to a gene: 3. The CDR3 is 15 amino acids. Germline V CDR1 and CDR2: SGHTS, YDEGEE. The CDR3 DNA sequence: TGTGCCAGCAGCTTGGGCCTAGCGGCCTCCTACGAGCAGTACTTC. It translates to CASSLGLAASYEQYF.

In its sample, this clone was seen once. The genes are TRBV5-1 and TRBJ2-1, with 7 bases matching TRBD1. Germline lookup yields CDR1 SGHRS and CDR2 YFSETQ. The CDR3 covers 16 residues. V lost 0 bases and J lost 0; bases outside the gene matches: 3. In DNA form, the CDR3 reads TGCGCCAGCAGCTTGGGACAGGGCGTCTCCTACAATGAGCAGTTCTTC. It encodes CASSLGQGVSYNEQFF.

The V and J genes are TRBV29-1 and TRBJ1-2; D gene unclear. This CDR3 has 14 residues. The germline CDR1 and CDR2 sequences are SQVTM and ANQGSEA. The ends were cut back, 3 bases at V and 4 bases at J, with 15 bases in the middle. The chain's CDR3 is CSVEDPTNAYGYTF. Here the CDR3 DNA reads TGCAGCGTTGAGGATCCTACCAATGCCTATGGCTACACCTTC.

The V call is TRBV5-6, the J call TRBJ1-1; TRBD1 matches at 7 bases. The V segment lost 4 bases and the J segment 11 bases; nucleotides outside the gene matches: 14. The germline V gene has CDR1 SGHDT and CDR2 YYEEEE. The CDR3 spans 14 residues. CDR3 DNA sequence: TGTGCCAGCAGCCCGACAGGGACACAGATAGGGGCTTTCTTT. Translation: CASSPTGTQIGAFF.

This clone has a single count. The chain is built from TRBV5-1 and TRBJ2-1; 7 bases fit TRBD2. The CDR3 is 14 amino acids. Looked up from germline, CDR1 is SGHRS and CDR2 is YFSETQ. With 0 bases clipped from V and 4 bases from J, the junction kept 1 base outside the gene matches. The CDR3, as DNA: TGCGCCAGCAGCTTGGCTAGCGGATACAATGAGCAGTTCTTC. Translated: CASSLASGYNEQFF.

This clone was counted a single time. This CDR3 reads CASSLETGISYEQYF. In nucleotides, the CDR3 is TGCGCCAGCAGCCTTGAGACAGGGATCTCCTACGAGCAGTACTTC. The chain links TRBV4-1 to TRBJ2-7, with TRBD1 identical over 7 bases. This CDR3 is built from 15 residues. Germline CDR1 and CDR2: MGHRA and YSYEKL. The ends lost 4 bases at V and 0 bases at J; junction bases unmatched: 6.

This chain uses TRBV21-1 with TRBJ2-7; TRBD1 is the table's D call, not checked against the DNA. TRBV21-1 is designated a pseudogene. This CDR3 contains 17 residues. CDR3 amino acids: CASSKWTGTVVSYEQYF. The CDR3 DNA follows: TGTGCCAGCAGCAAATGGACAGGCACGGTTGTTTCCTACGAGCAGTACTTC.

About this clone: The junction does not match germline at one end; this may be a read error. The V and J genes are TRBV11-3 and TRBJ2-7; D might be TRBD2 (6 bases). Germline V CDR1 and CDR2: SGHNT, YENEEA. The CDR3 length is 18 residues. CDR3 sequence reads: CASSLEALGGAGTYEQYF. CDR3 sequence (DNA): TGTGCCAGCAGCCTAGAGGCTTTAGGTGGGGCGGGAACCTACGAGCAGTACTTC.

The chain uses TRBV7-2 and TRBJ2-3, with 12 bases fitting TRBD2. The CDR3 sequence is 15 residues long. Per germline, CDR1 SGHTA and CDR2 FQGNSA. Trimming removed 5 bases from V and 7 bases from J; junction bases left unmatched: 7. This CDR3 reads CASSGSSGGANTQYF. Written as DNA, the CDR3 is TGTGCCAGCAGCGGATCTAGCGGGGGGGCAAATACGCAGTATTTT.